Listed here are 22 T cell receptor beta chains from one sample, sequenced in a study of CD8 T cells in Susac syndrome. After extraction with the RNeasy kit, roughly 0.45 to 1 ug of the RNA was reverse transcribed using random hexamers. TCRdb ran MiXCR on the immunoSEQ multiplex PCR reads and lists one entry per CDR3 protein. This sample has roughly 200,000 distinct CDR3 sequences, with approximately 96% found just once. The sample comprised CD4+ T cells from PBMCs. The receptors shown here come from a human donor with multiple sclerosis.

The rearrangement links TRBV30 to TRBJ2-7, with 7 bases fitting TRBD2. Germline trimming cut 1 base from V and 4 bases from J; bases unmatched to any gene: 7. Germline V gene sequence: CDR1 GTSNPN, CDR2 SVGIG (reference sequence). CDR3 length: 14 amino acids. The CDR3 reads CAWSEGGSRYEQYF. The CDR3 DNA sequence: TGTGCCTGGAGTGAGGGAGGGAGTAGGTACGAGCAGTACTTC.

This chain links TRBV9 with TRBJ1-2; 9 bases map to TRBD1. V dropped 3 bases and J dropped 12; count of bases not matched to a gene: 12. The germline gives CDR1 SGDLS, CDR2 YYNGEE. This CDR3 comprises 14 residues. The CDR3 loop is CASSGTGTGIIDTF. In DNA, the CDR3 is TGTGCCAGCAGCGGAACCGGGACAGGGATTATCGACACCTTC.

The chain links TRBV11-3 to TRBJ2-7; D is possibly TRBD1 (6 bases). Trimming pared 5 bases from V and 6 bases from J, leaving 17 bases between. The CDR3 contains 14 residues. Germline lookup yields CDR1 SGHNT and CDR2 YENEEA. The CDR3 bases are TGTGCCAGCAGCCTACAGGACACAGGGTCCGAGCAGTACTTC. It translates to CASSLQDTGSEQYF.

V gene TRBV24-1 combines with J gene TRBJ1-1; D call uncertain. V shed 4 bases and J shed 1 base, with 12 bases lying between them. CDR3 size: 15 residues. The germline CDR1 and CDR2 sequences are KGHDR and SFDVKD. CDR3 amino acids: CATSDFSRANTEAFF. The CDR3 coding sequence is TGTGCCACCAGTGACTTCAGCCGGGCGAACACTGAAGCTTTCTTT.

This rearrangement joins TRBV5-1 to TRBJ1-2; TRBD1 is a possible D gene (5 bases). The V and J ends lost 4 bases and 7 bases respectively, with 11 bases between them. The CDR3 consists of 12 residues. CDR1 SGHRS and CDR2 YFSETQ come from the germline V gene. CDR3: CASSAGGFGYTF. DNA for the CDR3: TGCGCCAGCAGCGCCGGGGGATTTGGCTACACCTTC.

The chain carries TRBV5-1 and TRBJ1-2; 9 bases align to TRBD1. The J segment lost 2 bases and the V segment lost 4 bases, leaving 3 bases of the junction unmatched. The CDR3 sequence is 14 residues long. CDR1 is SGHRS, CDR2 YFSETQ, per germline. The CDR3 region has the DNA TGCGCCAGCAGCCCAACAGGGGGCAACTATGGCTACACCTTC. This encodes CASSPTGGNYGYTF.

The chain has TRBV20-1 and TRBJ2-5; 9 bases line up with TRBD1. Trimming at V came to 5 bases and at J to 3 bases, leaving 7 bases not matched to a gene. The CDR3 consists of 14 residues. Germline CDR1 DFQATT, CDR2 SNEGSKA (reference sequence). CDR3 amino acids: CSAHPDRGKETQYF. The DNA for the CDR3 is TGCAGTGCTCATCCGGACAGGGGAAAAGAGACCCAGTACTTC.

The chain carries TRBV7-3 and TRBJ1-1; D gene uncertain. Trimming took 8 bases from V and 1 from J, leaving 14 bases between them. The CDR3 totals 14 residues. Germline V lookup: CDR1 SGHTA, CDR2 FQGTGA. CDR3 in amino acids: CASGLDRANTEAFF. The CDR3, as DNA: TGTGCCAGCGGACTTGACCGAGCGAACACTGAAGCTTTCTTT.

This sequence joins TRBV20-1 and TRBJ2-5; D is uncertain. Trimming shortened V by 6 bases and J by 5 bases, and 10 bases separated the two germline ends. CDR1 and CDR2 (germline): DFQATT, SNEGSKA (reference sequence). The CDR3 spans 11 residues. CDR3 sequence reads: CSAAPGETQYF. CDR3 nucleotide sequence: TGCAGTGCAGCCCCCGGGGAGACCCAGTACTTC.

V is TRBV3-1 and J is TRBJ2-5; D call uncertain. The CDR3 length is 15 residues. Germline V gene lookup returns CDR1 LGHDT and CDR2 YNNKEL (reference sequence). Trimming removed 0 bases from V and 0 bases from J, with 8 bases in between. The CDR3 DNA sequence: TGTGCCAGCAGCCAAGATGTGACGTACCAAGAGACCCAGTACTTC. Amino acid sequence: CASSQDVTYQETQYF.

This clonotype was seen once. The chain combines TRBV28 with TRBJ2-3, with D perhaps being TRBD1 or TRBD2 (6 bases each). Germline lookup yields CDR1 MDHEN and CDR2 SYDVKM. Trimming took 7 bases from V and 1 from J, leaving 12 bases between them. The CDR3 spans 14 residues. Here the CDR3 reads CASKEGGGTDTQYF. The CDR3 region has the DNA TGTGCCAGCAAAGAGGGGGGTGGCACAGATACGCAGTATTTT.

J is TRBJ1-2 and V is TRBV6-5, with TRBD1 matching 8 bases. Germline V lookup: CDR1 MNHEY, CDR2 SVGAGI. The CDR3 has 17 amino acids. V gave up 0 bases and J gave up 5 bases; unmatched junction bases: 11. The CDR3 spells CASSYSPHPDRAYGYTF. CDR3 nucleotide sequence: TGTGCCAGCAGTTACTCTCCACACCCGGACAGGGCGTATGGCTACACCTTC.

V is TRBV20-1 and J is TRBJ2-1; D possibly uses TRBD1 or TRBD2 (6 bases each). Germline values: CDR1 DFQATT, CDR2 SNEGSKA (reference sequence). This CDR3 comprises 13 residues. Trimming left V 3 bases short and J 5 bases short, with 11 bases between. The CDR3 coding sequence is TGCAGTGCTAGGGGGGGCCCGAACAATGAGCAGTTCTTC. Its protein product is CSARGGPNNEQFF.

The rearrangement uses TRBV7-3 and TRBJ2-5; TRBD1 agrees at 9 bases. V dropped 0 bases and J dropped 4; count of bases not matched to a gene: 6. This CDR3 comprises 16 residues. CDR1 SGHTA and CDR2 FQGTGA come from the germline V gene. CDR3 region: CASSLTGQGVGETQYF. The CDR3, as DNA: TGTGCCAGCAGCTTAACGGGACAGGGTGTGGGAGAGACCCAGTACTTC.

The rearrangement links TRBV4-1 to TRBJ2-1; possibly TRBD2 for D (6 bases). The CDR3 spans 13 residues. Germline values: CDR1 MGHRA, CDR2 YSYEKL. Trimming pared 0 bases from V and 8 bases from J, leaving 8 bases between. The CDR3 DNA sequence: TGCGCCAGCAGCCAAGATGGGACTTATGAGCAGTTCTTC. Protein sequence: CASSQDGTYEQFF.

The chain is built from TRBV20-1 and TRBJ1-2; D ambiguous. This CDR3 is built from 13 residues. Germline lookup yields CDR1 DFQATT and CDR2 SNEGSKA (reference sequence). V lost 6 bases and J 6 bases, leaving 17 bases between the germline ends. The CDR3 region has the DNA TGCAGTGCCCTAGGGTGGGCAGAGGATGGCTACACCTTC. Translated: CSALGWAEDGYTF.

J is TRBJ2-1 and V is TRBV4-1; TRBD2 matches 9 bases. V was clipped by 0 bases and J by 7 bases; unmatched bases: 7. Germline assignment: CDR1 MGHRA and CDR2 YSYEKL. The CDR3 contains 16 residues. The CDR3 nucleotides are TGCGCCAGCAGCCAAGACGGCGGGGGGGGCGCGAATGAGCAGTTCTTC. It specifies CASSQDGGGGANEQFF.

This clonotype has just one count. The chain joins TRBV5-1 to TRBJ2-5, with D tentatively TRBD1 or TRBD2 (5 bases each). CDR1 and CDR2 (germline): SGHRS, YFSETQ. This CDR3 has 15 residues. Trimming pared 5 bases from V and 5 bases from J, leaving 19 bases between. CDR3: CASRRVGTLEETQYF. In nucleotides, the CDR3 is TGCGCCAGCAGGAGGGTCGGGACCCTCGAGGAGACCCAGTACTTC.

The rearrangement uses TRBV4-1 and TRBJ1-4, with 7 bases fitting TRBD1. The CDR3 runs to 16 residues. Unmatched junction bases numbered 13, after V lost 3 bases and J lost 9 bases. Germline V CDR1 and CDR2: MGHRA, YSYEKL. DNA for the CDR3: TGCGCCAGCAGCCAGACCCGGGACAGCTACTCTCAAAAACTGTTTTTT. Residues: CASSQTRDSYSQKLFF.

This clonotype was seen only a few times. The chain carries TRBV20-1 and TRBJ2-3; D is uncertain. This CDR3 contains 13 residues. Germline V gene lookup returns CDR1 DFQATT and CDR2 SNEGSKA (reference sequence). The V end lost 3 bases, the J end lost 0 bases, and 7 bases lay between the germline ends. The CDR3 DNA reads TGCAGTGCTAGGCTTACCAGCACAGATACGCAGTATTTT. Translated: CSARLTSTDTQYF.

This sequence joins TRBV10-3 and TRBJ2-7; the D is unclear. The CDR3 has 13 residues. V was cut by 4 bases and J by 7 bases, with 14 bases left in between. CDR1 and CDR2 from the germline V gene are ENHRY and SYGVKD. DNA of the CDR3: TGTGCCATCAGTGCGTTACGGCGAACAGAGCAGTACTTC. Translation gives CAISALRRTEQYF.

The rearrangement joins TRBV6-2 or TRBV6-3 to TRBJ1-2; a weak D match, TRBD1 (6 bases). Trimming cost V 4 bases and J 10 bases, with 13 bases left between them. The V gene's germline CDR1 is MNHEY and CDR2 SVGEGT. The CDR3 consists of 12 residues. The CDR3 DNA reads as TGTGCCAGCAGTTTAACAGGGAGTAACTACACCTTC. This gives the protein CASSLTGSNYTF.